The 3 T cell receptor beta chains below were found in one sample sequenced in a study of blood T cell repertoires in COVID-19. Libraries were prepared by immunoSEQ multiplex PCR; TCRdb keeps only in-frame clonotypes and omits some of them. There are approximately 260,000 clones in the sample; approximately 80% occur only once, and 4% to 6% lies in the top ten. Sequenced: peripheral blood. All receptors derive from a woman aged 80 or over with active or convalescent COVID-19.

This clone was recorded once. The gene calls are TRBV2 and TRBJ1-2, with D maybe TRBD1 (5 bases). CDR1 is SNHLY and CDR2 is FYNNEI in the germline V gene. V shed 0 bases and J shed 5 bases, with 7 bases lying between them. The CDR3 is 13 residues long. In DNA, the CDR3 is TGTGCCAGCAGTGAAGCGGGGCTTTATGGCTACACCTTC. Protein sequence: CASSEAGLYGYTF.

The chain couples TRBV7-9 to TRBJ1-1; D possibly corresponds to TRBD1 (5 bases). CDR3 length: 15 residues. Germline V gene sequence: CDR1 SEHNR, CDR2 FQNEAQ (reference sequence). The V gene lost 5 bases and the J gene lost 4 bases, with 17 bases spanning the gap. As DNA, the CDR3 is TGTGCCAGCAGCCTAGGGGCAGGGCTGGGCACTGAAGCTTTCTTT. Protein product: CASSLGAGLGTEAFF.

The chain carries TRBV12-5 and TRBJ2-1, with D tentatively TRBD2 (5 bases). V was cut by 1 base and J by 12 bases, with 13 bases left in between. This CDR3 comprises 13 residues. CDR1 is LGHNT and CDR2 is FRNRAP in the germline V gene. CDR3 nucleotides: TGTGCTAGTGGTTTGGATCCGGGGTATAGGCAGTTCTTC. Its protein is CASGLDPGYRQFF.